The clone carrying this T cell receptor beta chain was seen many times. Using more than 8 ml of fresh peripheral blood, PBMCs were prepared. Amplification yielded TCR beta CDR3 regions, with RNA transcripts as the source. Primed by the HTBI set, a first-round RT-PCR was run on the TCR CDR3. TCRdb independently ran MiXCR on the multiplex PCR reads; one entry per CDR3 protein. Counted here are approximately 600,000 distinct CDR3 sequences, 20% occurring once; the ten biggest clones make up 34%. This sample is part of a study of T cells in Graves' hyperthyroidism and ophthalmopathy. Germline V lookup: CDR1 MDHEN, CDR2 SYDVKM. The CDR3 contains 13 residues. V shed 5 bases and J shed 2 bases, with 10 bases lying between them.

The receptor was isolated from a man aged 25 to 45 with Graves' ophthalmopathy. Source material: blood. The chain combines TRBV28 with TRBJ2-7; D gene uncertain. The DNA of the CDR3 is TGTGCCAGCAGTCAGCCTGGACCCTACGAGCAGTACTTC. Encoded protein: CASSQPGPYEQYF.